One and the same sample provided the 18 T cell receptor beta chains below, sequenced in a study of beta chain features in type 1 diabetes. Reverse transcription of all isolated RNA meant that expressed TCRB transcripts were sequenced. The method was immunoSEQ multiplex PCR; TCRdb's version includes in-frame clones alone and lacks a portion of them. The sample holds about 360,000 clones; over 9.5% are singletons and the top ten take about 0.017%. The source material was naive CD4+ T cells from blood. The receptors were gathered from a man aged 18 to 35 in good health.

This rearrangement joins TRBV19 to TRBJ2-7; the D gene is possibly TRBD2 (5 bases). Per the germline V gene, CDR1 is LNHDA and CDR2 is SQIVND (reference sequence). The length of the CDR3 is 14 residues. Trimming cost V 5 bases and J 3 bases, with 14 bases left between them. This chain's CDR3 is CASSLGHRGYEQYF. CDR3 coding DNA: TGTGCCAGTAGTCTCGGCCATCGGGGCTACGAGCAGTACTTC.

The chain recombines TRBV4-2 with TRBJ2-7; TRBD2 matches at 9 bases. The CDR3 has 15 residues. Per the germline V gene, CDR1 is LGHNA and CDR2 is YNFKEQ. The V segment lost 3 bases and the J segment 7 bases; nucleotides outside the gene matches: 10. CDR3 in amino acids: CASSHPGTSTLEQYF. CDR3 bases: TGTGCCAGCAGCCATCCCGGGACTAGCACTTTAGAGCAGTACTTC.

This clone has a handful of counts. The chain couples TRBV7-8 to TRBJ2-7; TRBD2 might be the D (5 bases). Germline assignment: CDR1 SGHVS and CDR2 FQNEAQ. V was shortened by 4 bases and J by 5 bases, with 18 bases between the two germline ends. CDR3 length: 15 amino acids. The CDR3 loop reads CASSYPVGGRNEQYF. Written as DNA, the CDR3 is TGTGCCAGCAGCTACCCGGTCGGAGGAAGGAACGAGCAGTACTTC.

In its sample, this clone was seen a few times. The chain has TRBV29-1 and TRBJ2-3, with 10 positions matching TRBD1. The CDR3 loop spans 14 amino acids. With 5 bases clipped from V and 4 bases from J, the junction kept 6 bases outside the gene matches. The germline CDR1 and CDR2 sequences are SQVTM and ANQGSEA. CDR3 sequence (DNA): TGCAGCGTTAGGGGACAGGGGTCTGCAGATACGCAGTATTTT. This encodes CSVRGQGSADTQYF.

This clone was detected a few times. The rearrangement uses TRBV30 and TRBJ1-5; 7 positions agree with TRBD1. Germline loops: CDR1 GTSNPN, CDR2 SVGIG (reference sequence). The CDR3 is 16 amino acids. Unmatched junction bases numbered 14, after V lost 0 bases and J lost 9 bases. The CDR3 DNA reads TGTGCCTGGAGTGTACTCCCAGGACAGGCCGACGGGCCCCAGCATTTT. Amino acid sequence: CAWSVLPGQADGPQHF. Full variable domain (remainder filled in from reference TRBV30 and TRBJ1-5): SQTIHQWPATLVQPVGSPLSLECTVEGTSNPNLYWYRQAAGRGLQLLFYSVGIGQISSEVPQNLSASRPQDRQFILSSKKLLLSDSGFYLCAWSVLPGQADGPQHFGDGTRLSIL.

This clone has more than one count but fewer than ten. This chain joins TRBV18 and TRBJ2-7; TRBD2 might be the D (5 bases). Trimming cost V 4 bases and J 0 bases, with 13 bases left between them. The germline CDR1 and CDR2 sequences are KGHSH and LQKENI. The CDR3 is made up of 15 amino acids. CDR3 DNA sequence: TGTGCCAGCTCACTAGATCGGGGAACCTCCTACGAGCAGTACTTC. Encoded protein: CASSLDRGTSYEQYF.

This clone was seen more than once but under ten times. The genes are TRBV28 and TRBJ2-7, with 10 nucleotides matching TRBD1. Germline CDR1 MDHEN, CDR2 SYDVKM. The CDR3 totals 14 residues. Trimming at V came to 7 bases and at J to 5 bases, leaving 8 bases not matched to a gene. CDR3 sequence reads: CASTKPGQGHEQYF. The CDR3 nucleotides are TGTGCCAGCACCAAGCCGGGACAGGGGCACGAGCAGTACTTC. Drawing the rest from reference TRBV28 and TRBJ2-7, the complete variable domain is DVKVTQSSRYLVKRTGEKVFLECVQDMDHENMFWYRQDPGLGLRLIYFSYDVKMKEKGDIPEGYSVSREKKERFSLILESASTNQTSMYLCASTKPGQGHEQYFGPGTRLTVT.

This clone was detected only a few times. The chain links TRBV4-1 to TRBJ1-2; possible D gene TRBD1, 5 bases. This CDR3 has 14 amino acids. V dropped 4 bases and J dropped 4 bases, with 13 bases sitting between them. CDR1 and CDR2 (germline): MGHRA, YSYEKL. DNA for the CDR3: TGCGCCAGCAGCCGCGGCGGGACCGTCTATGGCTACACCTTC. Translated, it gives CASSRGGTVYGYTF.

This clone was found a few times. This chain uses TRBV5-1 with TRBJ2-7; D possibly corresponds to TRBD1 (5 bases). This CDR3 spans 13 amino acids. V shed 4 bases and J shed 6 bases, with 14 bases lying between them. The V gene's germline CDR1 is SGHRS and CDR2 YFSETQ. The CDR3 coding sequence is TGCGCCAGCAGCCCCCTCGTTCAGGGCGAGCAGTACTTC. Protein: CASSPLVQGEQYF.

The chain links TRBV7-9 to TRBJ2-7; D is uncertain. The CDR3 is 12 amino acids. V lost 0 bases to trimming and J lost 6 bases, with 6 bases between them. Per germline, CDR1 SEHNR and CDR2 FQNEAQ (reference sequence). The CDR3 DNA reads TGTGCCAGCAGCTTAGCCGGTGGCGAGCAGTACTTC. Translated, it gives CASSLAGGEQYF.

This clone was observed many times. The chain links TRBV30 to TRBJ2-1; no clear D. Germline assignment: CDR1 GTSNPN and CDR2 SVGIG (reference sequence). V lost 3 bases, J lost 6 bases, and 15 bases lay in between. The CDR3 contains 14 residues. The CDR3 reads CAWRHPRSGNEQFF. CDR3 DNA: TGTGCCTGGAGGCATCCGCGGTCCGGCAATGAGCAGTTCTTC.

This clone was seen more than once but under ten times. The rearrangement joins TRBV6-5 to TRBJ1-2; TRBD1 aligns across 10 bases. The CDR3 is 16 amino acids. V shed 0 bases, J shed 7 bases, and the junction held 8 bases outside the gene matches. Germline CDR1 reads MNHEY; CDR2 reads SVGAGI. The CDR3 sequence is CASSYSPRDRGSGYTF. The CDR3 coding sequence is TGTGCCAGCAGTTACTCCCCAAGGGACAGGGGATCTGGCTACACCTTC.

This clone has a count of ten or more. The chain links TRBV7-9 to TRBJ2-1; 13 bases are a match to TRBD2. The CDR3 consists of 14 residues. The germline V gene encodes CDR1 SEHNR and CDR2 FQNEAQ (reference sequence). V lost 7 bases, J lost 15 bases, and 12 bases stayed unmatched. This CDR3 reads CASMSTSGRAYPFF. CDR3 bases: TGTGCCAGCATGAGTACTAGCGGGAGGGCCTATCCGTTCTTC.

V is TRBV7-2 and J is TRBJ2-1; 7 positions agree with TRBD1. The CDR3 has 17 amino acids. Germline V gives CDR1 SGHTA, CDR2 FQGNSA. The ends lost 2 bases at V and 0 bases at J; junction bases unmatched: 7. CDR3 residues: CASSLFGDRSSYNEQFF. Written as DNA, the CDR3 is TGTGCCAGCAGCTTATTTGGGGACAGAAGCTCCTACAATGAGCAGTTCTTC.

This clone turned up a few times. This rearrangement joins TRBV9 to TRBJ2-1; 9 nucleotides line up with TRBD2. Per germline, CDR1 SGDLS and CDR2 YYNGEE. Trimming took 2 bases from V and 4 from J; bases not matched to a gene: 4. This CDR3 has 15 residues. The CDR3 DNA reads as TGTGCCAGCAGCGTGGCTAGCGGGATGTACAATGAGCAGTTCTTC. As protein: CASSVASGMYNEQFF.

This clone was counted between two and nine times. The rearrangement uses TRBV28 and TRBJ1-2, with 12 bases matching TRBD1. J lost 3 bases, V lost 4 bases, and 6 bases had no gene match. Germline V gene lookup returns CDR1 MDHEN and CDR2 SYDVKM. The CDR3 runs to 16 residues. CDR3: CASSSPGTGGHYGYTF. The CDR3 DNA reads as TGTGCCAGCAGTTCTCCCGGGACAGGGGGCCACTATGGCTACACCTTC.

The genes are TRBV4-3 and TRBJ1-2, with 7 bases matching TRBD1. This CDR3 has 17 amino acids. Unmatched junction bases numbered 10, after V lost 0 bases and J lost 3 bases. The germline V gene encodes CDR1 LGHNA and CDR2 YSLEER. The CDR3 nucleotides are TGCGCCAGCAGCCAAGAGCACACAGGGGTCCAAGACTATGGCTACACCTTC. Translated, it gives CASSQEHTGVQDYGYTF.

Only a few counts were recorded for this clone. V and J are TRBV18 and TRBJ2-5, with TRBD2 matching over 7 bases. The junction had 5 bases not matched to a gene; V was cut back by 2 bases and J by 5 bases. The germline CDR1 and CDR2 sequences are KGHSH and LQKENI. The CDR3 totals 14 residues. CDR3 DNA sequence: TGTGCCAGCTCACCAGATTTCGGGGGGGAGACCCAGTACTTC. It encodes CASSPDFGGETQYF.